This T cell receptor beta chain was identified during a study of STAT5B mutations in CD4+ large granular lymphocyte leukemia. Buffy coats from healthy blood donors served as controls. Clones were read by immunoSEQ multiplex PCR, and TCRdb kept only the in-frame ones, dropping some. The table shows approximately 30,000 clones, with approximately 80% occurring only once. Germline V gene sequence: CDR1 SNHLY, CDR2 FYNNEI. V lost 5 bases and J lost 1, with 17 bases in between. The CDR3 consists of 16 residues. The clonotype comes from a human donor in good health. J is TRBJ1-1 and V is TRBV2, with D tentatively TRBD1 (5 bases). The sequencing input was CD4+ T cells from blood buffy coats. CDR3 residues: CASSRRGSDGNTEAFF. The CDR3, as DNA: TGTGCCAGCAGTCGAAGGGGTTCGGACGGGAACACTGAAGCTTTCTTT.